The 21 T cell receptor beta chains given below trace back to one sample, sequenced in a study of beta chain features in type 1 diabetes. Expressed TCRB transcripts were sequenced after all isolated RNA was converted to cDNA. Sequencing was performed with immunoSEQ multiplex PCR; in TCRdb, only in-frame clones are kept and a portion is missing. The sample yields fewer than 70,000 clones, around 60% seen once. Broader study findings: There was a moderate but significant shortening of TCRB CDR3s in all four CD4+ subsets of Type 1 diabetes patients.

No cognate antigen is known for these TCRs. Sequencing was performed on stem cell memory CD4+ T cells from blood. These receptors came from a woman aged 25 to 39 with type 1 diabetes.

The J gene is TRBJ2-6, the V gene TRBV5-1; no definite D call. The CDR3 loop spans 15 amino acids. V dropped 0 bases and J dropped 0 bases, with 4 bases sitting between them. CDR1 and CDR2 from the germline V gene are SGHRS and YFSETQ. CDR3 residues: CASSLGSSGANVLTF. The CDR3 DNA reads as TGCGCCAGCAGCTTGGGTAGCTCTGGGGCCAACGTCCTGACTTTC.

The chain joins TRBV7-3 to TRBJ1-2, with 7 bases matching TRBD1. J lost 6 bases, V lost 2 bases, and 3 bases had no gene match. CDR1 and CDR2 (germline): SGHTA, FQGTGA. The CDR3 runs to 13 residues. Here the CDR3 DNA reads TGTGCCAGCAGCTTAGGGCAGGGGGATGGCTACACCTTC. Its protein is CASSLGQGDGYTF.

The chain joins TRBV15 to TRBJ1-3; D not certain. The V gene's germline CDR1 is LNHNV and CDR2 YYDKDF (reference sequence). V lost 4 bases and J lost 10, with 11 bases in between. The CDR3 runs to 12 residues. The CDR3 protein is CATSKNEETIYF. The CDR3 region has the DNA TGTGCCACCAGCAAAAACGAGGAGACCATATATTTT.

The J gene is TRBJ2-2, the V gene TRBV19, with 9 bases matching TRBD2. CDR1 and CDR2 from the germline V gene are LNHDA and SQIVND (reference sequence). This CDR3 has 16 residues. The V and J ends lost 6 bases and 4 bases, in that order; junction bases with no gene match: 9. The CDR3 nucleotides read TGTGCCAGTAGGACTAGCGGATCTGGTGGCACCGGGGAGCTGTTTTTT. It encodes CASRTSGSGGTGELFF. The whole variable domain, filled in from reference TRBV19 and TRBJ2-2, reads DGGITQSPKYLFRKEGQNVTLSCEQNLNHDAMYWYRQDPGQGLRLIYYSQIVNDFQKGDIAEGYSVSREKKESFPLTVTSAQKNPTAFYLCASRTSGSGGTGELFFGEGSRLTVL.

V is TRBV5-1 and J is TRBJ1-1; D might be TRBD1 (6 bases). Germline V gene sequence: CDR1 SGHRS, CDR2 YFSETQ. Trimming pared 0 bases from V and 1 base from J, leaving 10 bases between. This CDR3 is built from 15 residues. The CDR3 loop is CASSLVDRRNTEAFF. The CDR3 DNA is TGCGCCAGCAGCTTGGTTGACAGGCGGAACACTGAAGCTTTCTTT.

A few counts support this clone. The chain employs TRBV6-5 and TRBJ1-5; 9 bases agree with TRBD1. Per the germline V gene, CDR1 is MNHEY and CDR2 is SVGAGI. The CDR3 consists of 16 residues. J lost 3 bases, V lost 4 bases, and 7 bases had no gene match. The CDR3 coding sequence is TGTGCCAGCAGTTTAACCGGGACAGGGAACAATCAGCCCCAGCATTTT. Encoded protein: CASSLTGTGNNQPQHF.

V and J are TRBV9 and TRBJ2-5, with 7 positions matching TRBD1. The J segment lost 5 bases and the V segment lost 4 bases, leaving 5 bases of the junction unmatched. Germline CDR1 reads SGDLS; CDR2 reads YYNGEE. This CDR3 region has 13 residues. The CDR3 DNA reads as TGTGCCAGCAGCCAGGGGGTCGGGGAGACCCAGTACTTC. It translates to CASSQGVGETQYF.

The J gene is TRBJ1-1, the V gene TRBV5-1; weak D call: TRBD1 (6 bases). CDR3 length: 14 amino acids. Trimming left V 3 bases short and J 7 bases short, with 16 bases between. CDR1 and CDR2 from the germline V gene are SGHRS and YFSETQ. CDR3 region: CASSSDSLIGEAFF. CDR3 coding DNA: TGCGCCAGCAGCTCGGACAGTCTCATCGGTGAAGCTTTCTTT.

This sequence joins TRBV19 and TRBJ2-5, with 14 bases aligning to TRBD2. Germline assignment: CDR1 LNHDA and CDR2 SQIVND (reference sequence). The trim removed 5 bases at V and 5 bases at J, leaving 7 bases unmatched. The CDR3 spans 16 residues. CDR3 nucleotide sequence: TGTGCCAGTAGTGCGGGGGGACTAGCGGGAGCTGAGACCCAGTACTTC. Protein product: CASSAGGLAGAETQYF.

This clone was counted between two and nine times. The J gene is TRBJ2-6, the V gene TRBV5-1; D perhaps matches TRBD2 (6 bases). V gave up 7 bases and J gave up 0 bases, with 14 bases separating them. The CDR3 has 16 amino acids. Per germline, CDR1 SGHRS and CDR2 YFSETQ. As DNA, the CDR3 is TGCGCCAGCGGAGGGGAAGGTCGCTCTGGGGCCAACGTCCTGACTTTC. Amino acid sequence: CASGGEGRSGANVLTF.

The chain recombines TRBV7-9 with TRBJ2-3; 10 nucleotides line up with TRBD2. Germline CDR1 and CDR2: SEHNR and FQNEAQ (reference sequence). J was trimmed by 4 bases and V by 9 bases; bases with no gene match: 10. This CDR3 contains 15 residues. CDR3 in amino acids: CASQGGAGGPDTQYF. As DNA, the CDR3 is TGTGCCAGTCAGGGCGGAGCGGGAGGGCCAGATACGCAGTATTTT.

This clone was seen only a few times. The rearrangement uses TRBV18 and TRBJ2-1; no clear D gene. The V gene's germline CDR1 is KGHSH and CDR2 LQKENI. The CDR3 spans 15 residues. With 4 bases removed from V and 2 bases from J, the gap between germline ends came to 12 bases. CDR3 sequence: CASSLLGVAYNEQFF. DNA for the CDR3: TGTGCCAGCTCACTCCTGGGCGTCGCCTACAATGAGCAGTTCTTC.

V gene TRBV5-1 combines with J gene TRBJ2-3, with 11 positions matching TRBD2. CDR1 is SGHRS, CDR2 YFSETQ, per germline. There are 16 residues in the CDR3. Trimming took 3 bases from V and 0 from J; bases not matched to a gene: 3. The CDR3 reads CASSSGLADSTDTQYF. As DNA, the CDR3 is TGCGCCAGCAGCTCGGGACTAGCGGATAGCACAGATACGCAGTATTTT.

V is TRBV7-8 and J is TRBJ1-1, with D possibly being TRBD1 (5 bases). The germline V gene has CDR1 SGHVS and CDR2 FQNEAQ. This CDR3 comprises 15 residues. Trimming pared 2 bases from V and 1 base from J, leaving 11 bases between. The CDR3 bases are TGTGCCAGCAGCTTAAGGGGATCCCCGAACACTGAAGCTTTCTTT. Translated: CASSLRGSPNTEAFF.

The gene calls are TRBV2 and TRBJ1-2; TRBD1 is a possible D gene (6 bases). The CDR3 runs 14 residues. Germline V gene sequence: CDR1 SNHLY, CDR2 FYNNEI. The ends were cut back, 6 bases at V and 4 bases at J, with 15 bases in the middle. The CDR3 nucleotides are TGTGCCAGCAGCGCCTCAGGGGATAGCTATGGCTACACCTTC. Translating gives CASSASGDSYGYTF.

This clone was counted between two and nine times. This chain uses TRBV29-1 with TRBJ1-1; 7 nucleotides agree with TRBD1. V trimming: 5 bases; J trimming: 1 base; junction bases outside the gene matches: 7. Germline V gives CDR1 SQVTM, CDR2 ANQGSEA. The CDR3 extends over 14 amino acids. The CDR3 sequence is CSVTSRGENTEAFF. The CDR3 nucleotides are TGCAGCGTTACCAGCAGGGGGGAGAACACTGAAGCTTTCTTT.

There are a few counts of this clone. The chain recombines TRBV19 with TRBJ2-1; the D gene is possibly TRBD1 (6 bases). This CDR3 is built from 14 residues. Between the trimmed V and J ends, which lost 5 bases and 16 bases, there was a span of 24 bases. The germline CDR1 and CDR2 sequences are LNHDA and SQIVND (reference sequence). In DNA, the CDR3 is TGTGCCAGTAGTCTCGATTCCTTATACAGGGCGGAATTCTTC. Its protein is CASSLDSLYRAEFF.

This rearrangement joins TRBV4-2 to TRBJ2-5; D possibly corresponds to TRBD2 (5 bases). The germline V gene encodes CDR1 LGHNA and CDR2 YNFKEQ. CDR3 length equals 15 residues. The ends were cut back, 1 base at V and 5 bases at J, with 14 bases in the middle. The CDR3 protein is CASSQAGGTPETQYF. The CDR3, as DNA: TGTGCCAGCAGCCAAGCCGGAGGAACGCCGGAGACCCAGTACTTC.

CDR3 DNA sequence: TGTGCCAGCAGCTTAGTCCCCATAGCGGGTCCAAATGAGCAGTTCTTC. Translating gives CASSLVPIAGPNEQFF. The chain joins TRBV11-2 to TRBJ2-1; 7 bases align to TRBD2. J gave up 7 bases and V 1 base, and 10 bases lay outside the gene matches. Germline V gene sequence: CDR1 SGHAT, CDR2 FQNNGV. The CDR3 runs 16 residues.

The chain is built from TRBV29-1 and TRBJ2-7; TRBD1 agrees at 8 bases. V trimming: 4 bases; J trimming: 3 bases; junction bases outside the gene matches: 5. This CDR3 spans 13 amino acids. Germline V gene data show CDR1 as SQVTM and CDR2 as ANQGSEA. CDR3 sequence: CSVAWTGLYEQYF. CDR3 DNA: TGCAGCGTTGCCTGGACAGGGCTCTACGAGCAGTACTTC.

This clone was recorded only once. DNA of the CDR3: TGTGCCAGCACGTCGGGACAGAATAGCAATCAGCCCCAGCATTTT. This translates into CASTSGQNSNQPQHF. The chain has TRBV28 and TRBJ1-5; 7 bases agree with TRBD1. The CDR3 covers 15 residues. Germline-derived CDR1 and CDR2 are MDHEN and SYDVKM. V trimming: 7 bases; J trimming: 0 bases; junction bases outside the gene matches: 6.